The rows below give T cell receptor beta chains drawn from one sample of a study of T cell repertoires in cytomegalovirus infection. Each CDR3 protein is one row after TCRdb ran MiXCR on the reads. The sample lists about 250,000 distinct CDR3 sequences; 9% to 15% were seen once. The sample comprised PBMCs. These receptors all stem from a human donor in good health (CMV status not recorded). Some clones in this sample may be carry-over from other donors' samples. CDR3s include the opening cysteine and the closing phenylalanine or tryptophan. A D gene is named only where the DNA matches it firmly.

D: TRBD1
J: TRBJ2-7
V: TRBV6-5
CDR3: CASTGAGGLNEQYF

D: TRBD1
J: TRBJ2-7
V: TRBV7-2
CDR3: CASSRTGGKYEQYF

D: TRBD1
J: TRBJ2-7
V: TRBV29-1
CDR3: CSVRQGAAEQYF

D: NA
J: TRBJ1-3
V: TRBV29-1
CDR3: CSVLETAGNTIYF

D: TRBD2
J: TRBJ2-1
V: TRBV4-1
CDR3: CASSQDRGRGTNEQFF

D: NA
J: TRBJ2-5
V: TRBV7-2
CDR3: CASSLLGPQETQYF

D: NA
J: TRBJ1-1
V: TRBV28
CDR3: CASSGYRENTEAFF

D: NA
J: TRBJ1-2
V: TRBV7-2
CDR3: CASSFPRGHLNGYTF

D: NA
J: TRBJ1-1
V: TRBV2
CDR3: CASGGEMNTEAFF

D: NA
J: TRBJ1-5
V: TRBV29-1
CDR3: CSVGWGAGQPQHF

D: NA
J: TRBJ2-1
V: TRBV27
CDR3: CASSPRVAGNEQFF

D: TRBD2
J: TRBJ2-1
V: TRBV20-1
CDR3: CSAPPLAGGVDEQFF

D: TRBD1
J: TRBJ2-7
V: TRBV12-3/TRBV12-4
CDR3: CASSLAGQGRFYEQYF

D: NA
J: TRBJ1-5
V: TRBV19
CDR3: CASGRSGGNQPQHF

D: TRBD2
J: TRBJ2-7
V: TRBV5-1
CDR3: CASSLGLAGDNYKQYF

D: NA
J: TRBJ1-2
V: TRBV6-1
CDR3: CASSHQGNGYTF

D: TRBD1
J: TRBJ2-2
V: TRBV20-1
CDR3: CSASEPKTGGTGELFF

D: NA
J: TRBJ2-1
V: TRBV7-2
CDR3: CASSREPKSTLGDNEQFF

D: NA
J: TRBJ2-1
V: TRBV6-2/TRBV6-3
CDR3: CASSYSDSHNEQFF

D: NA
J: TRBJ2-3
V: TRBV28
CDR3: CASSLLARDTQYF

D: TRBD1
J: TRBJ2-3
V: TRBV7-9
CDR3: CATEGQGARWGSPDTQYF

D: NA
J: TRBJ2-7
V: TRBV7-2
CDR3: CASSLDDPSEQYF